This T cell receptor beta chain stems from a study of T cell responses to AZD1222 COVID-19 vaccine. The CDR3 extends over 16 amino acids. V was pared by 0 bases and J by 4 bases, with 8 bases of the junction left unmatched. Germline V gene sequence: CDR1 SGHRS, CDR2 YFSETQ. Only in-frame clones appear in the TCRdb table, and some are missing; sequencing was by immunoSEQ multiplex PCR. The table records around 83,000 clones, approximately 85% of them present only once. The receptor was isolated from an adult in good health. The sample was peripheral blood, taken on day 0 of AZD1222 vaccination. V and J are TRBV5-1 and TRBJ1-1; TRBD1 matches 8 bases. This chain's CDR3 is CASSLGRTGKSTEAFF. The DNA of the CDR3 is TGCGCCAGCAGCTTGGGTCGGACAGGGAAGAGCACTGAAGCTTTCTTT.